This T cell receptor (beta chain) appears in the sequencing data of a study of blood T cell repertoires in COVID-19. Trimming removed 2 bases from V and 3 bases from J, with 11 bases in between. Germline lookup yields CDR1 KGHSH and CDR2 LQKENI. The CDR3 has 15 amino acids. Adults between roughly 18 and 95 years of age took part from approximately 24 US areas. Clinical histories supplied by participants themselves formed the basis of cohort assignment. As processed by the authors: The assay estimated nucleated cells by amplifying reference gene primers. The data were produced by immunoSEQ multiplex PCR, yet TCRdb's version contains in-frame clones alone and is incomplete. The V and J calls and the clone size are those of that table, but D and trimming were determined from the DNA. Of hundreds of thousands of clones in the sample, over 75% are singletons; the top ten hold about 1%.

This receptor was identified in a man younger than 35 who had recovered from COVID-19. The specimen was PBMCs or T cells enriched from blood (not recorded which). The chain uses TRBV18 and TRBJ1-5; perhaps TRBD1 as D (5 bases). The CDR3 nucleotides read TGTGCCAGCTCACCAAACAGGATCGACAATCAGCCCCAGCATTTT. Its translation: CASSPNRIDNQPQHF.